Listed here are 21 T cell receptor beta chains from one sample, sequenced in a study of shared clonotypes between healthy human individuals. Naive CD8 cells lacked CD45RO, underwent positive selection for CCR7 and left out terminally differentiated effector memory CD45RA+ cells. Produced via immunoSEQ multiplex PCR; TCRdb's table is partial and in-frame only. This table holds about 2.2 million clones, under 95% found once. Material: naive CD8+ T cells from PBMCs. These receptors were taken from a man aged 18 to 29 in good health. Some clones in this sample may be carry-over from other donors' samples.

The gene calls are TRBV6-1 and TRBJ2-7; no clear D. The CDR3 is 15 residues long. CDR1 and CDR2 from the germline V gene are MNHNS and SASEGT. Trimming shortened V by 7 bases and J by 0 bases, and 16 bases separated the two germline ends. CDR3 DNA sequence: TGTGCCAGCACTCCGGCACGGATTAACTCCTACGAGCAGTACTTC. It specifies CASTPARINSYEQYF.

This chain uses TRBV5-8 with TRBJ2-7, with unresolved D. The germline gives CDR1 SGHTS, CDR2 YDEGEE. Trimming took off 4 bases at V and 3 bases at J, with 8 bases between the two ends. The CDR3 runs to 12 residues. Written as DNA, the CDR3 is TGTGCCAGCAGCGTGGTTAACTACGAGCAGTACTTC. Protein: CASSVVNYEQYF. The variable domain in full, with the rest retrieved from reference TRBV5-8 and TRBJ2-7, is EAGVTQSPTHLIKTRGQQATLRCSPISGHTSVYWYQQALGLGLQFLLWYDEGEERNRGNFPPRFSGRQFPNYSSELNVNALELEDSALYLCASSVVNYEQYFGPGTRLTVT.

The chain carries TRBV30 and TRBJ2-7; 8 bases are shared with TRBD2. CDR1 is GTSNPN, CDR2 SVGIG, per germline (reference sequence). The J segment lost 5 bases and the V segment lost 0 bases, leaving 12 bases of the junction unmatched. The CDR3 has 16 amino acids. Here the CDR3 reads CAWSVRTSPSPDEQYF. In DNA form, the CDR3 reads TGTGCCTGGAGTGTCCGGACTAGCCCTTCCCCCGACGAGCAGTACTTC.

The CDR3 DNA follows: TGTGCCAGCAGCGTAGAGGGACTAGTCCAATGGACCGGGGAGCTGTTTTTT. Its protein product is CASSVEGLVQWTGELFF. The chain joins TRBV9 to TRBJ2-2; TRBD2 matches at 8 bases. The trim removed 0 bases at V and 5 bases at J, leaving 9 bases unmatched. The CDR3 totals 17 residues. The germline V gene has CDR1 SGDLS and CDR2 YYNGEE.

This clone was detected only once. This rearrangement joins TRBV4-1 to TRBJ2-7; the match to TRBD1 covers 7 bases. The CDR3 totals 15 residues. Germline CDR1 MGHRA, CDR2 YSYEKL. The V and J ends lost 5 bases and 5 bases, in that order; junction bases with no gene match: 12. The CDR3 coding sequence is TGCGCCAGCAGCGAAAGGTTAGGCAGGGGGAACGAGCAGTACTTC. Protein: CASSERLGRGNEQYF.

Turning to this clone: Other DNA sequences in the same sample also yield this CDR3. This chain links TRBV29-1 with TRBJ2-2, with D unresolved. Germline V gene data show CDR1 as SQVTM and CDR2 as ANQGSEA. The CDR3 consists of 11 residues. V was pared by 5 bases and J by 5 bases, with 6 bases between. The CDR3 DNA reads as TGCAGCGTTCGGAGTACCGGGGAGCTGTTTTTT. Translating gives CSVRSTGELFF.

The V call is TRBV20-1, the J call TRBJ1-2; D gene uncertain. The CDR3 sequence is 9 residues long. Germline V CDR1 and CDR2: DFQATT, SNEGSKA (reference sequence). The V gene lost 3 bases and the J gene lost 7 bases, with 3 bases spanning the gap. Here the CDR3 DNA reads TGCAGTGCTAGGAGTGGCTACACCTTC. Protein sequence: CSARSGYTF.

This chain connects TRBV6-1 to TRBJ2-2, with D perhaps TRBD2 (7 bases). The CDR3 loop spans 17 amino acids. Germline CDR1 and CDR2: MNHNS and SASEGT. Trimming took off 2 bases at V and 4 bases at J, with 17 bases between the two ends. The chain's CDR3 is CASSELGGRGGTGELFF. The CDR3, as DNA: TGTGCCAGCAGTGAACTGGGCGGGAGAGGGGGCACCGGGGAGCTGTTTTTT.

This chain links TRBV7-9 with TRBJ2-1; 7 bases are shared with TRBD1. The V gene's germline CDR1 is SEHNR and CDR2 FQNEAQ (reference sequence). V dropped 5 bases and J dropped 9; count of bases not matched to a gene: 7. The CDR3 runs 13 residues. CDR3 coding DNA: TGTGCCAGCAGCCGATGGGACAGCGGTGAGCAGTTCTTC. This translates into CASSRWDSGEQFF.

This chain links TRBV6-1 with TRBJ1-5; 8 nucleotides line up with TRBD1. CDR3 length equals 15 residues. V shed 3 bases and J 7 bases; nucleotides not matched to a gene: 8. CDR1 and CDR2 (germline): MNHNS, SASEGT. The CDR3 nucleotides are TGTGCCAGCAGTGACGGACAGGGAATGTCCCAGCCCCAGCATTTT. It encodes CASSDGQGMSQPQHF.

In this sample, this clone turned up once. The rearrangement uses TRBV5-1 and TRBJ2-7; the match to TRBD1 covers 7 bases. Germline V gene lookup returns CDR1 SGHRS and CDR2 YFSETQ. The ends lost 2 bases at V and 2 bases at J; junction bases unmatched: 7. The CDR3 spans 15 residues. The CDR3 DNA reads as TGCGCCAGCAGCTTTAGGGGACAGCCGGCCTACGAGCAGTACTTC. It is translated as CASSFRGQPAYEQYF.

V is TRBV7-8 and J is TRBJ1-1; a weak D match, TRBD1 (5 bases). The germline gives CDR1 SGHVS, CDR2 FQNEAQ. V dropped 4 bases and J dropped 0 bases, with 24 bases sitting between them. The CDR3 runs 19 residues. CDR3 sequence: CASSSILGQGKNMNTEAFF. For the CDR3, the DNA is TGTGCCAGCAGCTCTATCTTGGGGCAGGGCAAGAACATGAACACTGAAGCTTTCTTT.

V is TRBV15 and J is TRBJ1-1; D gene ambiguous. The length of the CDR3 is 14 residues. CDR1 and CDR2 (germline): LNHNV, YYDKDF (reference sequence). Trimming pared 6 bases from V and 0 bases from J, leaving 11 bases between. Here the CDR3 DNA reads TGTGCCACCAGTGGAGATGAACTGAACACTGAAGCTTTCTTT. This codes for CATSGDELNTEAFF.

Points on this clone: Other DNA sequences in this specimen translate into the identical CDR3. This rearrangement joins TRBV5-4 to TRBJ2-7; D is unclear. Germline lookup yields CDR1 SGHNT and CDR2 YYREEE (reference sequence). Trimming removed 3 bases at V and 2 bases at J, with 3 bases between. CDR3 size: 11 residues. The CDR3 loop reads CASSSAYEQYF. As DNA, the CDR3 is TGTGCCAGCAGCTCTGCCTACGAGCAGTACTTC. Drawing the rest from reference TRBV5-4 and TRBJ2-7, the complete variable domain is ETGVTQSPTHLIKTRGQQVTLRCSSQSGHNTVSWYQQALGQGPQFIFQYYREEENGRGNFPPRFSGLQFPNYSSELNVNALELDDSALYLCASSSAYEQYFGPGTRLTVT.

The chain combines TRBV5-6 with TRBJ1-1, with D possibly matching TRBD1 (6 bases). In germline, CDR1 is SGHDT, CDR2 YYEEEE. The CDR3 extends over 14 amino acids. V lost 4 bases to trimming and J lost 5 bases, with 15 bases between them. CDR3 nucleotides: TGTGCCAGCAGCCCAGGACAGTCTAGGACTGAAGCTTTCTTT. As protein: CASSPGQSRTEAFF.

The V call is TRBV6-1, the J call TRBJ2-2, with 14 bases aligning to TRBD2. Looked up from germline, CDR1 is MNHNS and CDR2 is SASEGT. V lost 1 base, J lost 7 bases, and 5 bases stayed unmatched. CDR3 length: 17 residues. The CDR3 nucleotides read TGTGCCAGCAGTGAAGTTATGGGACTAGCGGGAGACGGGGAGCTGTTTTTT. Translating gives CASSEVMGLAGDGELFF.

The chain uses TRBV15 and TRBJ2-5; 7 bases line up with TRBD1. V was pared by 2 bases and J by 2 bases, with 8 bases of the junction left unmatched. This CDR3 has 16 residues. Germline values: CDR1 LNHNV, CDR2 YYDKDF (reference sequence). The CDR3 DNA sequence: TGTGCCACCAGCAGAAGGGTTCGGGACAGACAAGAGACCCAGTACTTC. Residues: CATSRRVRDRQETQYF.

The chain couples TRBV19 to TRBJ2-3; TRBD2 might be the D (5 bases). Germline V gene sequence: CDR1 LNHDA, CDR2 SQIVND (reference sequence). Between the trimmed V and J ends, which lost 1 base and 2 bases, there was a span of 13 bases. This CDR3 is 16 amino acids long. CDR3 region: CASSIGGSGYTDTQYF. The DNA for the CDR3 is TGTGCCAGTAGTATAGGCGGGTCAGGCTACACAGATACGCAGTATTTT.

The rearrangement uses TRBV4-2 and TRBJ2-7; 7 bases map to TRBD2. The CDR3 has 16 amino acids. CDR1 is LGHNA, CDR2 YNFKEQ, per germline. The trim removed 6 bases at V and 3 bases at J, leaving 14 bases unmatched. The CDR3 is CASSERLAEDHYEQYF. The DNA for the CDR3 is TGTGCCAGCAGTGAACGGCTAGCGGAGGATCACTACGAGCAGTACTTC.

The chain links TRBV11-2 to TRBJ2-7, with D perhaps TRBD2 (7 bases). The CDR3 has 17 residues. V gave up 4 bases and J gave up 2 bases, with 21 bases separating them. Germline assignment: CDR1 SGHAT and CDR2 FQNNGV. In DNA form, the CDR3 reads TGTGCCAGCAGCTCCGATATCGGGAGCGGGACAACCTACGAGCAGTACTTC. It specifies CASSSDIGSGTTYEQYF. Filled out from reference TRBV11-2 and TRBJ2-7, the complete variable domain reads EAGVAQSPRYKIIEKRQSVAFWCNPISGHATLYWYQQILGQGPKLLIQFQNNGVVDDSQLPKDRFSAERLKGVDSTLKIQPAKLEDSAVYLCASSSDIGSGTTYEQYFGPGTRLTVT.

The chain combines TRBV4-1 with TRBJ2-7, with D tentatively TRBD1 or TRBD2 (5 bases each). The germline gives CDR1 MGHRA, CDR2 YSYEKL. V dropped 0 bases and J dropped 4 bases, with 13 bases sitting between them. The CDR3 consists of 15 residues. The CDR3 protein is CASSQDVGERYEQYF. In DNA, the CDR3 is TGCGCCAGCAGCCAAGATGTGGGGGAGCGGTACGAGCAGTACTTC.